The rows below give T cell receptor beta chains drawn from one sample of a study of T cells in Graves' hyperthyroidism and ophthalmopathy. TCRdb used MiXCR to reprocess the multiplex PCR reads, holding one entry per CDR3 protein. The sample holds hundreds of thousands of distinct CDR3 sequences, approximately 15% seen once. Sequenced: blood. The source is a young woman with Graves' hyperthyroidism. CDR3s include the opening cysteine and the closing phenylalanine or tryptophan. A D gene is named only where the DNA matches it firmly. Clone sizes are given selectively: once, few, many, or a class where the clone is expanded.

clone_size,d_call,v_call,j_call,cdr3_aa,cdr3_nt
.,.,TRBV24-1,TRBJ2-7,CATSDLMWEQLYEQYF,TGTGCCACCAGTGATTTGATGTGGGAGCAACTCTACGAGCAGTACTTC
.,.,TRBV19,TRBJ2-7,CASRSNSYEQYF,TGTGCCAGTCGGTCCAACTCCTACGAGCAGTACTTC
.,.,TRBV12-3/TRBV12-4,TRBJ2-2,CASSPPLWRTNTGELFF,TGTGCCAGCAGTCCCCCCCTCTGGCGTACGAACACCGGGGAGCTGTTTTTT
many,TRBD2,TRBV12-3/TRBV12-4,TRBJ2-5,CASSSGLAGATQYF,TGTGCCAGCAGTTCGGGACTAGCGGGGGCTACCCAGTACTTC
.,.,TRBV12-3/TRBV12-4,TRBJ2-3,CASTTTAKSESSTDTQYF,TGTGCCAGCACCACAACAGCCAAATCGGAGTCCTCCACAGATACGCAGTATTTT
many,.,TRBV3-1,TRBJ2-7,CASSQVGSGSSYEQYF,TGTGCCAGCAGCCAAGTCGGGTCGGGGAGCTCCTACGAGCAGTACTTC
.,.,TRBV14,TRBJ2-2,CASSPTWGGGELFF,TGTGCCAGCAGCCCGACCTGGGGCGGGGGGGAGCTGTTTTTT
few,.,TRBV30,TRBJ2-1,CAWSTSGSGEPYF,TGTGCCTGGAGCACCTCCGGGAGTGGTGAGCCGTACTTC
.,TRBD2,TRBV12-3/TRBV12-4,TRBJ2-2,CASSFWGGNTGELFF,TGTGCCAGCAGTTTTTGGGGGGGGAACACCGGGGAGCTGTTTTTT
.,TRBD2,TRBV28,TRBJ2-7,CASSSPGGGYEQYF,TGTGCCAGCAGTTCACCGGGGGGGGGGTACGAGCAGTACTTC
.,.,TRBV9,TRBJ2-1,CASSVGPAGSAPNEQFF,TGTGCCAGCAGCGTCGGCCCAGCGGGTTCGGCCCCCAATGAGCAGTTCTTC
many,.,TRBV12-3/TRBV12-4,TRBJ2-7,CASRSELVPLEQYF,TGTGCCAGCAGATCGGAGCTGGTCCCCCTCGAGCAGTACTTC
many,TRBD2,TRBV3-1,TRBJ2-7,CASREGTSGSYEQYF,TGTGCCAGCAGAGAAGGGACTAGCGGCTCCTACGAGCAGTACTTC
.,.,TRBV7-9,TRBJ2-2,CASRVGQENTGELSF,TGTGCCAGCAGGGTTGGGCAGGAGAACACCGGGGAGCTGTCTTTT
many,.,TRBV30,TRBJ1-5,CAWSVMRSKGQPQHF,TGTGCCTGGAGTGTAATGCGAAGTAAGGGTCAGCCCCAGCATTTT
.,TRBD2,TRBV5-1,TRBJ2-5,CASSLRGLAGGSETQYF,TGCGCCAGCAGCTTGCGTGGACTAGCGGGAGGTTCAGAGACCCAGTACTTC
.,.,TRBV6-5,TRBJ2-3,CASSYGRGTDTQYF,TGTGCCAGCAGTTACGGAAGGGGAACAGATACGCAGTATTTT
.,.,TRBV6-1,TRBJ2-5,CASSGTWSGETQYF,TGTGCCAGCAGCGGGACTTGGAGCGGGGAGACCCAGTACTTC
few,.,TRBV6-2/TRBV6-3,TRBJ2-2,CASRHRGAGELFF,TGTGCCAGCCGCCACCGGGGAGCCGGGGAGCTGTTTTTT
.,.,TRBV11-3,TRBJ1-1,CASSLRIYAEAFF,TGTGCCAGCAGCCTAAGGATCTACGCTGAAGCTTTCTTT